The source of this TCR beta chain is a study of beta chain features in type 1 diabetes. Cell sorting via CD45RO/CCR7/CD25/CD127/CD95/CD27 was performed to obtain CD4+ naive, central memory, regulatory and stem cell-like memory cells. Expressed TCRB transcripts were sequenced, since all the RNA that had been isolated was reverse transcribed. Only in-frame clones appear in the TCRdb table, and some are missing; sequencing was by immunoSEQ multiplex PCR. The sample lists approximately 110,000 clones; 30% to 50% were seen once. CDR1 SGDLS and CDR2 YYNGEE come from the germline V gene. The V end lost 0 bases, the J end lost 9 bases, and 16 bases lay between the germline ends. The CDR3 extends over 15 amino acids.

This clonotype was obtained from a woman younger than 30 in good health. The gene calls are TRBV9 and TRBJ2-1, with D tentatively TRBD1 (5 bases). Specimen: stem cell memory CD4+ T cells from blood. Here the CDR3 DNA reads TGTGCCAGCAGCGTAGGGGGCCGGACAACCCTTGAGCAGTTCTTC. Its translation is CASSVGGRTTLEQFF.